This T cell receptor (beta chain) was retrieved from a study of OX40 agonist ivuxolimab in advanced cancers. Whole-study findings and limits: The antigen specificity of the peripheral T cells (those that were expanded) was not determined.

In the case of this clone: Its cognate antigen is unknown.

Sequencing used immunoSEQ multiplex PCR; TCRdb keeps in-frame clones, though not all of them. The table includes approximately 71,000 clones, about 94% detected once. CDR3 length equals 13 residues. Trimming took off 4 bases at V and 6 bases at J, with 14 bases between the two ends. Germline V gives CDR1 SGDLS, CDR2 YYNGEE. This receptor was taken from an adult with an advanced solid tumor such as melanoma, head and neck, liver or kidney cancer. The rearrangement links TRBV9 to TRBJ2-7; tentatively, D is TRBD1 or TRBD2 (5 bases each). Sequencing used CD4+ or CD8+ T cells sorted from blood, obtained in a trial of the OX40 agonist ivuxolimab. CDR3 DNA: TGTGCCAGCAGCCCCGGGATAGGGGCCGAGCAGTACTTC. Protein: CASSPGIGAEQYF.